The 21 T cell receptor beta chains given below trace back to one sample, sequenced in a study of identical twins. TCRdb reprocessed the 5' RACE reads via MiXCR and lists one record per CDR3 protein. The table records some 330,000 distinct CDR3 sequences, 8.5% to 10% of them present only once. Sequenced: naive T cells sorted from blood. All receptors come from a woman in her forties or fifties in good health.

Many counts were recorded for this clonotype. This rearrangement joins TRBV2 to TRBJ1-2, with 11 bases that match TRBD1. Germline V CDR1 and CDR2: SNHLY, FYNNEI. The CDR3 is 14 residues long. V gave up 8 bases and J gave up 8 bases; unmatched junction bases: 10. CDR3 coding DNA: TGTGCCAGCGGAGGACAGGGGGCCGGAAGGGGCTACACCTTC. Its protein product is CASGGQGAGRGYTF.

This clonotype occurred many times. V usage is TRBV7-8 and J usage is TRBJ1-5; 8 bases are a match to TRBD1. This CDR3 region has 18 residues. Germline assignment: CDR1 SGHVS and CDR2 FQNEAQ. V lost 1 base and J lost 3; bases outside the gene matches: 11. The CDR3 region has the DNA TGTGCCAGCAGCTTAGGGTCAGGGGGCGCGTATAACAATCAGCCCCAGCATTTT. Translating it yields CASSLGSGGAYNNQPQHF.

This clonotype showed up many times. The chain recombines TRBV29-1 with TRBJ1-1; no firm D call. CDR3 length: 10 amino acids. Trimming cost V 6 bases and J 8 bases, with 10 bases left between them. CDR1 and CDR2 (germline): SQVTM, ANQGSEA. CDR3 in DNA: TGCAGCGTGGATGCAGTAGAAGCTTTCTTT. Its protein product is CSVDAVEAFF.

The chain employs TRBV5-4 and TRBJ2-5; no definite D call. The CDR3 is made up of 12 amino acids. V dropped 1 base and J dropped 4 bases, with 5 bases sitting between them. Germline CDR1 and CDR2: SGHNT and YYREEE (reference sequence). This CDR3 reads CASSLTAETQYF. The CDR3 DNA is TGTGCCAGCAGCTTGACTGCAGAGACCCAGTACTTC.

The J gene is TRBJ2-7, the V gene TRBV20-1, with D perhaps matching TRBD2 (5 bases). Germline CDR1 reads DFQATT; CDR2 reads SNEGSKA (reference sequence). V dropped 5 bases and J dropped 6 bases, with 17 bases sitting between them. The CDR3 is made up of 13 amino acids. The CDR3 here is CSAPTRLLGEQYF. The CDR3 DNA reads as TGCAGTGCTCCTACTAGACTGTTGGGCGAGCAGTACTTC.

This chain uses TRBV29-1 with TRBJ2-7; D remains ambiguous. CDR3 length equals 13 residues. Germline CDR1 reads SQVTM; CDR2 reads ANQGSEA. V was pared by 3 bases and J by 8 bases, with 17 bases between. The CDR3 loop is CSVEVLQPTKQYV. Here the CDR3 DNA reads TGCAGCGTTGAGGTTCTACAACCTACGAAGCAGTACGTC.

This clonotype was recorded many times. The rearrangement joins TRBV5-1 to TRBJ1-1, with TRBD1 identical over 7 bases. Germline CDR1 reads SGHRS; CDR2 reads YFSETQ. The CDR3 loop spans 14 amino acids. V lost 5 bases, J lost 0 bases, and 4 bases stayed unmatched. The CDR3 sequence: CASRLGQLNTEAFF. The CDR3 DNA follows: TGCGCCAGCAGGCTGGGACAGCTGAACACTGAAGCTTTCTTT.

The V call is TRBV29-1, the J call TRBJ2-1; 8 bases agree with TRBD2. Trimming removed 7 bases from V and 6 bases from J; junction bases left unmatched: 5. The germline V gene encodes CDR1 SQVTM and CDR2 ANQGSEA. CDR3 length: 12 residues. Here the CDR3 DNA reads TGCAGCGCCGGGGGGGAACGCAATGAGCAGTTCTTC. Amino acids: CSAGGERNEQFF.

This CDR3 is CSVEEGGGKLFF. The CDR3 nucleotides read TGCAGCGTTGAAGAGGGCGGCGGAAAACTGTTTTTT. This chain uses TRBV29-1 with TRBJ1-4; the D is unclear. With 0 bases removed from V and 10 bases from J, the gap between germline ends came to 9 bases. The CDR3 spans 12 residues. CDR1 is SQVTM and CDR2 is ANQGSEA in the germline V gene.

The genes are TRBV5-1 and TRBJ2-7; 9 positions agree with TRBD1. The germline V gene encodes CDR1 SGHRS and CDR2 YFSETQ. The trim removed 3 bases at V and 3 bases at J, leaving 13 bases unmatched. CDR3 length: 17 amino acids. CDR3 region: CASSSTLNRGPIYEQYF. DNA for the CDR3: TGCGCCAGCAGCTCCACCCTAAACAGGGGGCCGATCTACGAGCAGTACTTC.

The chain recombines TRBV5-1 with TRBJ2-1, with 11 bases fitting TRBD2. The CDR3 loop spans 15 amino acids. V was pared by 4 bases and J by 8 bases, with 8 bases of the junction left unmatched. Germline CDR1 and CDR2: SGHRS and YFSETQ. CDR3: CASSPRLAGLDEQFF. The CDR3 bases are TGCGCCAGCAGCCCTAGACTAGCGGGATTGGATGAGCAGTTCTTC.

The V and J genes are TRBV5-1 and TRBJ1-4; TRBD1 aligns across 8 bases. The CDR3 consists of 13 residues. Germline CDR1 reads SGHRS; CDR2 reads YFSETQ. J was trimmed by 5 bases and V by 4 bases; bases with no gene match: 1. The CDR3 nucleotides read TGCGCCAGCAGCCACAGGGGGAATGAAAAACTGTTTTTT. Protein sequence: CASSHRGNEKLFF.

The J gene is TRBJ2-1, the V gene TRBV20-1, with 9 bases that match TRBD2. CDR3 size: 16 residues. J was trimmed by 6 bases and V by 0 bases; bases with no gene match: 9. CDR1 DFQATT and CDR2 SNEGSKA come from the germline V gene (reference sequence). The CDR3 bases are TGCAGTGCTAGAGATTTCATAGCGGGAGCGGGCAATGAGCAGTTCTTC. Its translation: CSARDFIAGAGNEQFF.

The CDR3, as DNA: TGTGCCACCACAGATCAACCCGACAATGAGCAGTTCTTC. This codes for CATTDQPDNEQFF. The V and J genes are TRBV24-1 and TRBJ2-1, with no clear D. The CDR3 runs 13 residues. CDR1 is KGHDR, CDR2 SFDVKD, per germline. Trimming cost V 8 bases and J 5 bases, with 12 bases left between them.

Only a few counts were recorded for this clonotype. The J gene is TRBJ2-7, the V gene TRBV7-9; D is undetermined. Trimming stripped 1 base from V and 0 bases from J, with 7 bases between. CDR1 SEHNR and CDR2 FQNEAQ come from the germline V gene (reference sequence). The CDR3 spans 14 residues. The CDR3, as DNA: TGTGCCAGCAGCTTAGGTCAGGTCTCCTACGAGCAGTACTTC. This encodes CASSLGQVSYEQYF. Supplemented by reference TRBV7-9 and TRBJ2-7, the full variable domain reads DTGVSQNPRHKITKRGQNVTFRCDPISEHNRLYWYRQTLGQGPEFLTYFQNEAQLEKSRLLSDRFSAERPKGSFSTLEIQRTEQGDSAMYLCASSLGQVSYEQYFGPGTRLTVT.

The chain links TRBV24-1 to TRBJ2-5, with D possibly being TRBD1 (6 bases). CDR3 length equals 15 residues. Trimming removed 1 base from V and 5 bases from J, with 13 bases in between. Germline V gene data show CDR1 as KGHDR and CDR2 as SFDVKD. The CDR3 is CATSDFGRGKETQYF. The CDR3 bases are TGTGCCACCAGTGATTTCGGTAGGGGGAAGGAGACCCAGTACTTC.

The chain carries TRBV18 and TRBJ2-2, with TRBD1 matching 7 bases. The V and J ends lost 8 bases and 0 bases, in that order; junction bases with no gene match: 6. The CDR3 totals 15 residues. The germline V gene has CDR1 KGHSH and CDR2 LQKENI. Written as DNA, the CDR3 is TGTGCCAGCCCGAAGACAGGGACGAACACCGGGGAGCTGTTTTTT. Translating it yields CASPKTGTNTGELFF.

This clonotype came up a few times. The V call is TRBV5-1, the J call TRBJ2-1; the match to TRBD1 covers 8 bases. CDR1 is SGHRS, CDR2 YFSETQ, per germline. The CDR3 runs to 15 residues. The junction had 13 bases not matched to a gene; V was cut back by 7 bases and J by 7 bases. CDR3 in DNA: TGCGCCAGCGCTCTCTTAGGGCAGGGGGCTAATGAGCAGTTCTTC. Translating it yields CASALLGQGANEQFF.

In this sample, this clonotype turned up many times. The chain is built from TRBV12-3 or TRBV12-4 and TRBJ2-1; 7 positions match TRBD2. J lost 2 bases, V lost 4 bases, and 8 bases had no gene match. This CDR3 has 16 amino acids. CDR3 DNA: TGTGCCAGCAGTTCCCCGGGGGGAGCGGCCTACAATGAGCAGTTCTTC. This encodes CASSSPGGAAYNEQFF.

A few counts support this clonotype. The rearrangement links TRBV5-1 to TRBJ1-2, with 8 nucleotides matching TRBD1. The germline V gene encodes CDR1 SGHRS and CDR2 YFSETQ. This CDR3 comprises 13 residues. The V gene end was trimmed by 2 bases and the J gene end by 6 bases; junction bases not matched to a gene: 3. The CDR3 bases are TGCGCCAGCAGCTTTCAGGGGGCTGATGGCTACACCTTC. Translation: CASSFQGADGYTF.

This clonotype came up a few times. CDR3 nucleotide sequence: TGTGCTAGTGGTTTCGGAGGAACAGATACGCAGTATTTT. As protein: CASGFGGTDTQYF. The chain combines TRBV12-5 with TRBJ2-3; D possibly corresponds to TRBD2 (5 bases). The CDR3 extends over 13 amino acids. Germline assignment: CDR1 LGHNT and CDR2 FRNRAP. V lost 3 bases and J lost 3, with 7 bases in between. Filled out from reference TRBV12-5 and TRBJ2-3, the complete variable domain reads DARVTQTPRHKVTEMGQEVTMRCQPILGHNTVFWYRQTMMQGLELLAYFRNRAPLDDSGMPKDRFSAEMPDATLATLKIQPSEPRDSAVYFCASGFGGTDTQYFGPGTRLTVL.